This TCR beta chain was sequenced for a study of shared clonotypes between healthy human individuals. The repertoire was sequenced with immunoSEQ multiplex PCR; TCRdb's copy has only in-frame clones and lacks some. The sample lists hundreds of thousands of clones; more than 95% were seen once. The CDR3 covers 16 residues. CDR1 is SGHRS and CDR2 is YFSETQ in the germline V gene. Between the trimmed V and J ends, which lost 0 bases and 8 bases, there was a span of 17 bases. Cells designated naive CD8 were CD45RO-negative and were positively selected for CCR7, with terminally differentiated effector memory CD45RA+ cells excluded.

The sample taken for sequencing was naive CD8+ T cells sorted from blood. The sequence was collected from a man aged 25 to 45 in good health. This rearrangement joins TRBV5-1 to TRBJ1-4; D is perhaps TRBD1 (5 bases). DNA for the CDR3: TGCGCCAGCAGCTTGGTCATTGCAGGGAGCGGCGAAAAACTGTTTTTT. Protein product: CASSLVIAGSGEKLFF. The variable domain in full, with the rest retrieved from reference TRBV5-1 and TRBJ1-4, is KAGVTQTPRYLIKTRGQQVTLSCSPISGHRSVSWYQQTPGQGLQFLFEYFSETQRNKGNFPGRFSGRQFSNSRSEMNVSTLELGDSALYLCASSLVIAGSGEKLFFGSGTQLSVL.